This T cell receptor beta chain comes out of a study of T cells in Graves' hyperthyroidism and ophthalmopathy. Whole-study context: Upon initial diagnosis and before any treatment, peripheral blood was collected. Whole-study results and caveats: Ophthalmopathy was predicted by the model a median of 6.5 months ahead of onset.

Ten or more counts support this clonotype. Its specificity is not known. Researchers took RNA transcripts and amplified the TCR beta CDR3 regions from them. When the TCR CDR3 underwent first-round RT-PCR, the HTBI primer set was used. TCRdb re-analysed the multiplex PCR reads in MiXCR, keeping a single row per CDR3 protein. This table has hundreds of thousands of distinct CDR3 sequences, 15% to 18% appearing once. No progression to ophthalmopathy during 18 months of follow-up defined stable disease. Aged 18 to 65, the patients had hyperthyroidism that was newly diagnosed and had lasted under 2 months. The TCR sequence derives from a woman aged 18-35 years with Graves' hyperthyroidism. The sequencing input was blood.

This CDR3 reads CSAREAGVYEQFF. For the CDR3, the DNA is TGCAGTGCTAGAGAGGCGGGGGTCTATGAGCAGTTCTTC. This chain joins TRBV20-1 and TRBJ2-1; 7 bases line up with TRBD2. From germline, CDR1 is DFQATT and CDR2 SNEGSKA (reference sequence). The V gene end was trimmed by 0 bases and the J gene end by 8 bases; junction bases not matched to a gene: 4. The CDR3 length is 13 residues.